The 14 T cell receptor beta chains listed next were all sequenced from one sample in a study of CD8 T cells in Susac syndrome. Reverse transcription of roughly 0.5 to 1 ug RNA was carried out with random hexamers. TCRdb analysed the immunoSEQ multiplex PCR reads with MiXCR anew, one entry per CDR3 protein. Of about 140,000 distinct CDR3 sequences listed, around 94% are singletons. Sample: CD8+ T cells from PBMCs. All receptors come from a human donor in good health.

The chain links TRBV20-1 to TRBJ2-1; D not certain. From germline, CDR1 is DFQATT and CDR2 SNEGSKA (reference sequence). The V end lost 2 bases, the J end lost 6 bases, and 11 bases lay between the germline ends. CDR3 size: 13 residues. CDR3 in DNA: TGCAGTGCTAGATGGATTTCCCCCAATGAGCAGTTCTTC. Protein sequence: CSARWISPNEQFF.

This chain joins TRBV23-1 and TRBJ2-1; D uncertain. TRBV23-1 is filed as an ORF, its function uncertain. The length of the CDR3 is 16 residues. V was cut by 3 bases and J by 4 bases, with 16 bases left in between. This CDR3 reads CASSHHWQNPYNEQFF. CDR3 coding DNA: TGCGCCAGCAGTCATCACTGGCAGAACCCATACAATGAGCAGTTCTTC.

This chain joins TRBV7-3 and TRBJ2-3; no clear D gene. Germline values: CDR1 SGHTA, CDR2 FQGTGA. The CDR3 sequence is 13 residues long. V was trimmed by 2 bases and J by 3 bases, leaving 6 bases between them. CDR3 coding DNA: TGTGCCAGCAGCTTATTGGTAACAGATACGCAGTATTTT. Protein product: CASSLLVTDTQYF.

The rearrangement uses TRBV7-9 and TRBJ1-1; 9 positions match TRBD1. Germline V gene sequence: CDR1 SEHNR, CDR2 FQNEAQ (reference sequence). The junction had 8 bases not matched to a gene; V was cut back by 5 bases and J by 4 bases. This CDR3 has 15 residues. This chain's CDR3 is CASSQTGGAFTEAFF. CDR3 bases: TGTGCCAGCAGCCAAACAGGGGGCGCGTTCACTGAAGCTTTCTTT. Supplemented by reference TRBV7-9 and TRBJ1-1, the full variable domain reads DTGVSQNPRHKITKRGQNVTFRCDPISEHNRLYWYRQTLGQGPEFLTYFQNEAQLEKSRLLSDRFSAERPKGSFSTLEIQRTEQGDSAMYLCASSQTGGAFTEAFFGQGTRLTVV.

This chain connects TRBV12-3 or TRBV12-4 to TRBJ2-1; D call uncertain. This CDR3 has 12 residues. Trimming left V 8 bases short and J 3 bases short, with 8 bases between. Here the CDR3 DNA reads TGTGCCAGCGCTTCGAACTACAATGAGCAGTTCTTC. Translating it yields CASASNYNEQFF.

A note on this clonotype: Germline is not matched at one junction end, which may reflect a read error. The chain is built from TRBV7-7 and TRBJ2-7, with D perhaps matching TRBD2 (5 bases). There are 13 residues in the CDR3. Germline values: CDR1 SSHAT, CDR2 FNYEAQ (reference sequence). The CDR3 loop is CASSSGKTYEQYF. The CDR3 region has the DNA TGTGCTAGCAGCTCGGGGAAGACCTACGAGCAGTACTTC. Supplemented by reference TRBV7-7 and TRBJ2-7, the full variable domain reads GAGVSQSPRYKVTKRGQDVTLRCDPISSHATLYWYQQALGQGPEFLTYFNYEAQPDKSGLPSDRFSAERPEGSISTLTIQRTEQRDSAMYRCASSSGKTYEQYFGPGTRLTVT.

This clonotype came up once. The V and J genes are TRBV4-1 and TRBJ2-1; D may be TRBD2 (6 bases). In germline, CDR1 is MGHRA, CDR2 YSYEKL. V dropped 4 bases and J dropped 3 bases, with 16 bases sitting between them. This CDR3 comprises 16 residues. The CDR3 here is CASSPRDSGFYNEQFF. In DNA, the CDR3 is TGCGCCAGCAGCCCCCGCGATAGCGGTTTCTACAATGAGCAGTTCTTC.

This sequence joins TRBV3-1 and TRBJ2-7, with D possibly being TRBD2 (6 bases). V gave up 4 bases and J gave up 4 bases, with 14 bases separating them. Germline-derived CDR1 and CDR2 are LGHDT and YNNKEL (reference sequence). The CDR3 sequence is 14 residues long. DNA of the CDR3: TGTGCCAGCAGCCCCGGGAGAGGACTATACGAGCAGTACTTC. This gives the protein CASSPGRGLYEQYF.

The rearrangement joins TRBV15 to TRBJ2-1; no reliable D call. Germline loops: CDR1 LNHNV, CDR2 YYDKDF (reference sequence). This CDR3 comprises 12 residues. Between the trimmed V and J ends, which lost 3 bases and 12 bases, there was a span of 12 bases. For the CDR3, the DNA is TGTGCCACCAGCAGCCTTATGAGGAGGCAGTTCTTC. It specifies CATSSLMRRQFF.

This sequence joins TRBV7-8 and TRBJ2-7; possibly TRBD1 for D (5 bases). V was shortened by 2 bases and J by 5 bases, with 10 bases between the two germline ends. The CDR3 length is 13 residues. Germline CDR1 is SGHVS and CDR2 is FQNEAQ. For the CDR3, the DNA is TGTGCCAGCAGCTTATGGTCAGGGCACGAGCAGTACTTC. Its translation: CASSLWSGHEQYF.

This sequence joins TRBV27 and TRBJ2-1; TRBD2 matches 7 bases. Looked up from germline, CDR1 is MNHEY and CDR2 is SMNVEV (reference sequence). The CDR3 has 15 amino acids. Trimming removed 6 bases from V and 0 bases from J; junction bases left unmatched: 5. For the CDR3, the DNA is TGTGCCAGCAGAATAGCGGGCCGCTCCTACAATGAGCAGTTCTTC. Protein product: CASRIAGRSYNEQFF.

J is TRBJ2-3 and V is TRBV12-3 or TRBV12-4; 14 nucleotides agree with TRBD2. The CDR3 runs to 16 residues. V lost 6 bases, J lost 4 bases, and 6 bases stayed unmatched. The CDR3 loop reads CASSQRLAGGADTQYF. The CDR3 region has the DNA TGTGCCAGCAGCCAACGACTAGCGGGAGGGGCAGATACGCAGTATTTT.

V and J are TRBV7-9 and TRBJ2-1; the D gene is possibly TRBD2 (6 bases). The ends were cut back, 6 bases at V and 10 bases at J, with 25 bases in the middle. The V gene's germline CDR1 is SEHNR and CDR2 FQNEAQ (reference sequence). This CDR3 region has 16 residues. This chain's CDR3 is CASSLAGGGGMNEQFF. The CDR3 DNA is TGTGCCAGCAGTCTCGCTGGTGGGGGAGGTATGAACGAGCAGTTCTTC.

In this sample, this clonotype turned up once. V and J are TRBV9 and TRBJ1-1, with TRBD1 as a possible D gene (5 bases). This CDR3 has 13 amino acids. The V gene lost 4 bases and the J gene lost 4 bases, with 11 bases spanning the gap. CDR1 and CDR2 from the germline V gene are SGDLS and YYNGEE. The CDR3 is CASSFRRGTEAFF. For the CDR3, the DNA is TGTGCCAGCAGCTTCAGGAGGGGCACTGAAGCTTTCTTT.